These T cell receptor beta chains were read from a single sample in a study of T cell changes during pregnancy in multiple sclerosis. Repertoires were generated with immunoSEQ multiplex PCR, while TCRdb's copy carries only in-frame clones and drops some. The sample yields tens of thousands of clones, roughly 89% seen once. Sequencing was performed on CD4+ T cells from peripheral blood mononuclear cells, taken in the first trimester of pregnancy. Source of these receptors: a female donor with multiple sclerosis, enrolled in a pregnancy study. Each CDR3 is given with its conserved first and last residue. D genes are given only for firm matches. For some rows the clone size is stated as once, few or many, or as a class when expanded; others skip it.

TRBV7-2	TRBD2	NA	TRBJ2-1	TGTGCCAGCAGCCCCTATAGCGGGGGCACTGGCAATGAGCAGTTCTTC	CASSPYSGGTGNEQFF
TRBV28	NA	NA	TRBJ1-2	TGTGCCAGCAGTTCTACAGGGCCTTCCCATGGCTACACCTTC	CASSSTGPSHGYTF
TRBV5-1	TRBD1	few	TRBJ2-7	TGCGCCAGCAGCTCGACAGGGGGGTCCTACGAGCAGTACTTC	CASSSTGGSYEQYF
TRBV29-1	TRBD1	NA	TRBJ1-3	TGCAGCGTTAACCCCGGGACAGGGCTAAACACCATATATTTT	CSVNPGTGLNTIYF
TRBV2	NA	NA	TRBJ1-2	TGTGCCAGCAGTGCAAGGTTAGGACAGTCGTATGGCTACACCTTC	CASSARLGQSYGYTF
TRBV9	NA	once	TRBJ2-1	TGTGCCAGCAGCGTAGTCGTATCAGGTGAGCAGTTCTTC	CASSVVVSGEQFF
TRBV5-1	TRBD1	once	TRBJ1-2	TGCGCCAGCAGCACCCGGACAGGGGCGAACTATGGCTACACCTTC	CASSTRTGANYGYTF
TRBV5-1	NA	once	TRBJ1-2	TGCGCCAGCAGCTTGAGCCAGGGTGGCTATGGCTACACCTTC	CASSLSQGGYGYTF
TRBV7-9	TRBD1	few	TRBJ2-7	TGTGCCAGCAGCCCATCGGACAGGGGGTGGGTCTACGAGCAGTACTTC	CASSPSDRGWVYEQYF
TRBV27	TRBD1	once	TRBJ1-5	TGTGCCAGCAAAACGGGACAGGGGAGCGGGCAGCCCCAGCATTTT	CASKTGQGSGQPQHF
TRBV7-9	NA	NA	TRBJ1-1	TGTGCCAGCAGTAGAGGGGAGGGACGCGCTGAAGCTTTCTTT	CASSRGEGRAEAFF
TRBV10-3	NA	NA	TRBJ2-7	TGTGCCATCGGGACTCCGGGTTTGGAGCAGTACTTC	CAIGTPGLEQYF
TRBV27	NA	NA	TRBJ2-2	TGTGCCAGCAGTCGCGGACAAATTTTCGGGGAGCTGTTTTTT	CASSRGQIFGELFF
TRBV18	TRBD1	NA	TRBJ2-7	TGTGCCAGCTCTGTAGGACAGGGCTACGAGCAGTACTTC	CASSVGQGYEQYF
TRBV11-2	TRBD2	NA	TRBJ2-5	TGTGCCAGCAGCTTAGTGGCTAGCGGGAGAAGGAGAGAGACCCAGTACTTC	CASSLVASGRRRETQYF
TRBV2	TRBD2	NA	TRBJ2-7	TGTGCCAGCAGGGATAACAGACTAGCGGGAGTTAACGAGCAGTACTTC	CASRDNRLAGVNEQYF
TRBV27	TRBD1	NA	TRBJ2-7	TGTGCCAGCAAACAGGACAGGGAACCCTTCTACGAGCAGTACTTC	CASKQDREPFYEQYF
TRBV2	TRBD2	NA	TRBJ2-1	TGTGCCAGCAGTGGGACTAGCGGGAGAAGCAGTGAGCAGTTCTTC	CASSGTSGRSSEQFF
TRBV11-2	TRBD1	NA	TRBJ1-2	TGTGCCAGCAGCCCGGACAGGGGGCGTGGCTACACCTTC	CASSPDRGRGYTF
TRBV7-3	NA	few	TRBJ1-1	TGTGCCAGCAGCTCCCGGGGGAACACTGAAGCTTTCTTT	CASSSRGNTEAFF
TRBV11-2	TRBD1	NA	TRBJ1-2	TGTGCCAGCAGCTTAGGGGCCTCCGGGACAGCAAAGGACGGCTACACCTTC	CASSLGASGTAKDGYTF
TRBV9	NA	NA	TRBJ1-1	TGTGCCAGCAGCGTACAGGTTACGAACACTGAAGCTTTCTTT	CASSVQVTNTEAFF